This T cell receptor (beta chain) was sequenced during a study of blood T cell repertoires in COVID-19. Study-level information: Specimens from acute and convalescent COVID-19 originated in the United States, Italy and Spain. The analysed material was cDNA or gDNA that came from T cells, B-cell-depleted T cells, or PBMCs.

The CDR3 consists of 15 residues. The germline CDR1 and CDR2 sequences are MNHNS and SASEGT. V was clipped by 0 bases and J by 0 bases, with 7 bases between them. Profiling relied on immunoSEQ multiplex PCR, and the TCRdb table lists in-frame clones only, not all of them. The table records some 340,000 clones, 65% to 85% of them present only once. The source material was peripheral blood. This sequence was found in a man aged 25 to 40 with active or convalescent COVID-19. This chain uses TRBV6-1 with TRBJ2-3, with unresolved D. CDR3 nucleotides: TGTGCCAGCAGTGAAGCGGCCGTTAGCACAGATACGCAGTATTTT. It encodes CASSEAAVSTDTQYF.